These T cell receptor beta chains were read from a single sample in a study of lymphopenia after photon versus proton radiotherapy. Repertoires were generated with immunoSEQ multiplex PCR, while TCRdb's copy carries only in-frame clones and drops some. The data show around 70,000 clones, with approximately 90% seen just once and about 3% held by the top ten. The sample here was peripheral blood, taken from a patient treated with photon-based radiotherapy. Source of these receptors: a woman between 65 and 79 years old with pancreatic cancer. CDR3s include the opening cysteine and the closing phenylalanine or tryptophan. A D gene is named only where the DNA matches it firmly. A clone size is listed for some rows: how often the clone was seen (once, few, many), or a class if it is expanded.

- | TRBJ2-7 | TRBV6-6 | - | TGTGCCAGCAGTTACTCGGGACCAAACGAGCAGTACTTC | CASSYSGPNEQYF
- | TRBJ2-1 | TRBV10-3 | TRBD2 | TGTGCCATCAGTGGCCGTCTAGCGGGCGGCTACAATGAGCAGTTCTTC | CAISGRLAGGYNEQFF
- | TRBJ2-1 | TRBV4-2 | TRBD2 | TGTGCCAGCAGCCAAGAGCTGATAGCGGGATTCTATGAGCAGTTCTTC | CASSQELIAGFYEQFF
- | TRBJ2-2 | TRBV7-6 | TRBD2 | TGTGCCAGCAGACGAACTAGCGGGACGTTCACCGGGGAGCTGTTTTTT | CASRRTSGTFTGELFF
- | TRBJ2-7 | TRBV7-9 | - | TGTGCCAGCAGCCCGCCGATCGCGGGTCTAACCTACGAGCAGTACTTC | CASSPPIAGLTYEQYF
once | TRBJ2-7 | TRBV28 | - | TGTGCCAGCAGTTCGGAGGGGCAGGGTGGAACCTACGAGCAGTACTTC | CASSSEGQGGTYEQYF
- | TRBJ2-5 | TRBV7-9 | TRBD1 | TGTGCCAGCAGCCCGGACAGGGAGCAAGAGACCCAGTACTTC | CASSPDREQETQYF
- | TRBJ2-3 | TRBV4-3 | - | TGCGCCAGCAGCCAAGCAGCAGATACGCAGTATTTT | CASSQAADTQYF
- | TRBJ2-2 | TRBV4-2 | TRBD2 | TGTGCCAGCAGCCAAGGAGGCGGGAGGTTTGCCGGGGAGCTGTTTTTT | CASSQGGGRFAGELFF
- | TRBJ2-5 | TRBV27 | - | TGTGCCAGCAGTTTAGGACAGAACCAAGAGACCCAGTACTTC | CASSLGQNQETQYF
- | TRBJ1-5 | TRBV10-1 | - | TGCGCCAGCAGTGATGCCGAGCAGGATAATCAGCCCCAGCATTTT | CASSDAEQDNQPQHF
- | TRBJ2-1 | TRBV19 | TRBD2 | TGTGCCAGTAGTATTTCGGGAGGAGGACACAATGAGCAGTTCTTC | CASSISGGGHNEQFF
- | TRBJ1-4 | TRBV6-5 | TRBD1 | TGTGCCAGCAGTTACTCGGGACAGCCTAATGAAAAACTGTTTTTT | CASSYSGQPNEKLFF
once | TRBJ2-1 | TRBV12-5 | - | TGTGCTAGTGGTTTGGTAACAATCGGATACAATGAGCAGTTCTTC | CASGLVTIGYNEQFF
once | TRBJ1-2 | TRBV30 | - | TGTGCCTGGAGATTGACAGACTATGGCTACACCTTC | CAWRLTDYGYTF